This TCR beta chain originates from a study of blood T cell repertoires in COVID-19. Study as a whole: The United States, Italy and Spain supplied acute and convalescent COVID-19 samples. In each case, the material was cDNA or gDNA derived from T cells, B-cell-depleted T cells, or PBMCs.

CDR1 is MDHEN, CDR2 SYDVKM, per germline. The CDR3 sequence is 15 residues long. J gave up 0 bases and V 6 bases, and 6 bases lay outside the gene matches. How the authors handled the data: Estimation of nucleated cell counts was performed using reference gene primer amplification. The table came from immunoSEQ multiplex PCR; TCRdb's copy has only in-frame clones and leaves some out. V and J calls and clone size follow that table, whereas D and trimming were derived from the DNA. The table has fewer than 250,000 clones, roughly 80% seen once; the top ten hold 10%. The sequence came from an elderly woman with acute or convalescent COVID-19. The specimen was peripheral blood. The chain carries TRBV28 and TRBJ2-3, with 7 positions matching TRBD2. The CDR3 nucleotides are TGTGCCAGCAGCTTACTAGCGACTAGCACAGATACGCAGTATTTT. This encodes CASSLLATSTDTQYF.